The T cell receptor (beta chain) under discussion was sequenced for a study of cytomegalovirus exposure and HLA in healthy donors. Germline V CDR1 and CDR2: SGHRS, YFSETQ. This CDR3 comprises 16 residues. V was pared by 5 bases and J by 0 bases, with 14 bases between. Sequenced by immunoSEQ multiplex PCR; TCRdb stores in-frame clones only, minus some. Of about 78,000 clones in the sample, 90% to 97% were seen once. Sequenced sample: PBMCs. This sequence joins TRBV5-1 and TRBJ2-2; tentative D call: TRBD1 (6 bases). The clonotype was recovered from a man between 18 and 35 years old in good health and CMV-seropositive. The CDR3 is CASRFGDTTNTGELFF. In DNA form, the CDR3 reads TGCGCCAGCAGATTCGGGGACACCACGAACACCGGGGAGCTGTTTTTT.